The entry below gives a single T cell receptor (beta chain) sequence along with its context. Its antigen is unknown. The data derive from a study of OX40 agonist ivuxolimab in advanced cancers. Study as a whole: Those treated in dose escalation had hepatocellular carcinoma, melanoma, renal cell cancer or head and neck cancer. Three patients showed partial responses: one hepatocellular carcinoma and two cutaneous melanoma cases. Study-wide results and limits: Undetermined was the antigen specificity of the expanded peripheral T cells.

Between the trimmed V and J ends, which lost 6 bases and 4 bases, there was a span of 15 bases. From germline, CDR1 is ENHRY and CDR2 SYGVKD. This CDR3 is 14 amino acids long. Profiling relied on immunoSEQ multiplex PCR, and the TCRdb table lists in-frame clones only, not all of them. The table lists about 50,000 clones, 81% of them singletons. This TCR was sampled from an adult with an advanced solid tumor such as melanoma, head and neck, liver or kidney cancer. Sequences were derived from CD4+ or CD8+ T cells sorted from blood, sampled in a trial of the OX40 agonist ivuxolimab. This chain joins TRBV10-3 and TRBJ1-1, with D possibly matching TRBD1 (6 bases). CDR3 region: CAISYGGKGTEAFF. The CDR3 DNA reads as TGTGCCATCAGCTACGGGGGCAAGGGCACTGAAGCTTTCTTT.